The 3 T cell receptor beta chains below were found in one sample sequenced in a study of blood T cell repertoires in COVID-19. TCRdb's table, derived via immunoSEQ multiplex PCR, lists solely in-frame clones and lacks some. The sample yields about 80,000 clones, roughly 88% seen once. The sample taken for sequencing was peripheral blood. The receptors come from an elderly woman with acute or convalescent COVID-19.

The genes are TRBV4-1 and TRBJ2-6; 7 bases map to TRBD1. Trimming at V came to 2 bases and at J to 0 bases, leaving 10 bases not matched to a gene. The V gene's germline CDR1 is MGHRA and CDR2 YSYEKL. CDR3 length: 19 residues. The CDR3 sequence is CASSQPLDRPYSGANVLTF. Written as DNA, the CDR3 is TGCGCCAGCAGCCAACCATTGGACAGGCCCTACTCTGGGGCCAACGTCCTGACTTTC.

The rearrangement joins TRBV4-1 to TRBJ2-1, with D tentatively TRBD2 (5 bases). Trimming left V 2 bases short and J 3 bases short, with 8 bases between. The germline CDR1 and CDR2 sequences are MGHRA and YSYEKL. CDR3 length equals 14 residues. The CDR3 spells CASSQLGLYNEQFF. The CDR3 DNA is TGCGCCAGCAGCCAACTAGGACTCTACAATGAGCAGTTCTTC.

A single count supports this clone. Other DNA variants within this sample encode the same CDR3. The chain links TRBV12-5 to TRBJ1-1; D remains unclear. Germline V gene data show CDR1 as LGHNT and CDR2 as FRNRAP. CDR3 size: 13 residues. V shed 1 base and J shed 4 bases, with 7 bases lying between them. CDR3 nucleotides: TGTGCTAGTGGTTTGGGAGGTGGCACTGAAGCTTTCTTT. This gives the protein CASGLGGGTEAFF.